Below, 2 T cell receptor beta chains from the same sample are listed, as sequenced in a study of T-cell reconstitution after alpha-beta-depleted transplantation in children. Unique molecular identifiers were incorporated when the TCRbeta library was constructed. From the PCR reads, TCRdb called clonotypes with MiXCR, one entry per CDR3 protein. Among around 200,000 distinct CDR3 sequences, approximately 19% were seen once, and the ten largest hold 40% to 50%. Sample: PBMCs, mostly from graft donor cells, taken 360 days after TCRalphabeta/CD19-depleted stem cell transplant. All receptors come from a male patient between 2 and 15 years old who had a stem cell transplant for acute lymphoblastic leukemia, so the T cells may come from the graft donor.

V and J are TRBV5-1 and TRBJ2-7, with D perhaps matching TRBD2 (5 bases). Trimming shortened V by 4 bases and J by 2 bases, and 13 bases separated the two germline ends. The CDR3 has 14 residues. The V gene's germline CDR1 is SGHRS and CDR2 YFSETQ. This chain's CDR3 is CASSPEDSAYEQYF. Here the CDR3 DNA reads TGCGCCAGCAGCCCGGAGGACTCTGCCTACGAGCAGTACTTC.

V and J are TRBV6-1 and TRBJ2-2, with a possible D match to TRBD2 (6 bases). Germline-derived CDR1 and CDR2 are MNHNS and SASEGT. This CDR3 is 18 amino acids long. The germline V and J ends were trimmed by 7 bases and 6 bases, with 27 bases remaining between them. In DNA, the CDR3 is TGTGCCAGCACCTCTCACGGGTCCAGCGGGCAAACCTCCGGGGAGCTGTTTTTT. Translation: CASTSHGSSGQTSGELFF.